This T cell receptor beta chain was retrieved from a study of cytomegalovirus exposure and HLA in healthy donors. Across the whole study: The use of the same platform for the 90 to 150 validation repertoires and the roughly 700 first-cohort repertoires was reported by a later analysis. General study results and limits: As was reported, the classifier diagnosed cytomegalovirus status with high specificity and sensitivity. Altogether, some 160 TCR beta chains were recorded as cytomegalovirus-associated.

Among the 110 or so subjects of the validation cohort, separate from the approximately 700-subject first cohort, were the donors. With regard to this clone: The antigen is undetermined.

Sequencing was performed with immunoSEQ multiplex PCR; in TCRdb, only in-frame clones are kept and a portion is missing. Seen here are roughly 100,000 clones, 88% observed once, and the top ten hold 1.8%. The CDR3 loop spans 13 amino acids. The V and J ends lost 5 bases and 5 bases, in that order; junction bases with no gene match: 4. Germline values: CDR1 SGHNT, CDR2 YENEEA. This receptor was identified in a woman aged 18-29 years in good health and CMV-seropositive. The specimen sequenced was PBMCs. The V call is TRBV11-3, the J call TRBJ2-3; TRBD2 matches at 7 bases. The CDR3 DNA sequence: TGTGCCAGCAGCCCGGGAGGAGGAGATACGCAGTATTTT. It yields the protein CASSPGGGDTQYF.